The next 21 T cell receptor beta chains were all read from a single sample in a study of blood T cell repertoires in COVID-19. The repertoire was sequenced with immunoSEQ multiplex PCR; TCRdb's copy has only in-frame clones and lacks some. The sample includes about 110,000 clones, 88% of them seen just once. The sequencing sample was made of peripheral blood. These receptors originate from a woman aged 50 to 65 with acute or convalescent COVID-19.

The CDR3 is CASSNTGGGQPQHF. The CDR3 DNA sequence: TGTGCCAGCAGCAACACAGGGGGCGGGCAGCCCCAGCATTTT. This chain links TRBV3-1 (or the pseudogene TRBV3-2) with TRBJ1-5, with 9 bases matching TRBD1. The CDR3 runs to 14 residues. Germline V gene data show CDR1 as LGHDT and CDR2 as YNNKEL (reference sequence). The V segment lost 5 bases and the J segment 7 bases; nucleotides outside the gene matches: 6.

V is TRBV2 and J is TRBJ1-1; 7 nucleotides line up with TRBD1. Trimming took 10 bases from V and 4 from J; bases not matched to a gene: 9. Germline V lookup: CDR1 SNHLY, CDR2 FYNNEI. The length of the CDR3 is 13 residues. CDR3 sequence reads: CATFLTGATEAFF. For the CDR3, the DNA is TGTGCCACCTTCCTAACAGGGGCCACTGAAGCTTTCTTT.

The chain is built from TRBV15 and TRBJ2-2, with D perhaps TRBD2 (7 bases). Trimming pared 3 bases from V and 6 bases from J, leaving 20 bases between. CDR3 length: 17 amino acids. Germline CDR1 reads LNHNV; CDR2 reads YYDKDF (reference sequence). The CDR3 nucleotides read TGTGCCACCAGCAGTCTAAGCGGGACAAGTCGCCCCGGGGAGCTGTTTTTT. Amino acids: CATSSLSGTSRPGELFF.

This chain uses TRBV10-3 with TRBJ1-5, with 8 bases matching TRBD1. The CDR3 totals 16 residues. Per germline, CDR1 ENHRY and CDR2 SYGVKD. Trimming cost V 2 bases and J 6 bases; bases outside gene matches: 9. The CDR3 here is CAISEGQGAGFQPQHF. For the CDR3, the DNA is TGTGCCATCAGTGAGGGGCAGGGGGCAGGATTTCAGCCCCAGCATTTT.

This clone was seen just once. The chain is built from TRBV19 and TRBJ1-1; D unresolved. Germline lookup yields CDR1 LNHDA and CDR2 SQIVND (reference sequence). Deletions cut 3 bases from V and 3 bases from J, with 14 bases between. This CDR3 contains 15 residues. DNA for the CDR3: TGTGCCAGTAGTATGGCGAGACTGTTGGACACTGAAGCTTTCTTT. This encodes CASSMARLLDTEAFF.

The chain combines TRBV11-3 with TRBJ2-1; 10 bases line up with TRBD2. This CDR3 is built from 15 residues. Trimming at V came to 5 bases and at J to 9 bases, leaving 10 bases not matched to a gene. In germline, CDR1 is SGHNT, CDR2 YENEEA. Written as DNA, the CDR3 is TGTGCCAGCAGCCCCGAAGGCCTAGCGGGAGCTGAGCAGTTCTTC. Protein sequence: CASSPEGLAGAEQFF.

V gene TRBV28 combines with J gene TRBJ1-1; D is unresolved. This CDR3 is built from 13 residues. V lost 11 bases to trimming and J lost 0 bases, with 13 bases between them. The germline gives CDR1 MDHEN, CDR2 SYDVKM. The CDR3 DNA sequence: TGTGCCGCGAAGAGGGTTCTGAACACTGAAGCTTTCTTT. It yields the protein CAAKRVLNTEAFF.

The V gene is TRBV29-1, the J gene TRBJ1-2, with 9 bases lining up with TRBD1. Germline CDR1 reads SQVTM; CDR2 reads ANQGSEA. The V gene end was trimmed by 2 bases and the J gene end by 4 bases; junction bases not matched to a gene: 2. The CDR3 contains 13 residues. The CDR3 DNA reads as TGCAGCGTTGAAACAGGGGGCCCCTATGGCTACACCTTC. Residues: CSVETGGPYGYTF.

The chain combines TRBV6-2 or TRBV6-3 with TRBJ2-1; the match to TRBD2 covers 9 bases. The CDR3 length is 16 residues. Germline V CDR1 and CDR2: MNHEY, SVGEGT. Trimming at V came to 5 bases and at J to 7 bases, leaving 12 bases not matched to a gene. The CDR3 nucleotides read TGTGCCAGCAGTCACCGCAGCGGGAGGCCTCGGAATGAGCAGTTCTTC. Translating it yields CASSHRSGRPRNEQFF.

This clone is a singleton in its sample. The rearrangement links TRBV7-9 to TRBJ2-1; 12 bases are a match to TRBD2. Germline V gene data show CDR1 as SEHNR and CDR2 as FQNEAQ (reference sequence). With V trimmed by 3 bases and J by 5 bases, 5 bases remained unmatched. The CDR3 covers 16 residues. DNA of the CDR3: TGTGCCAGCAGCTTCGTACTAGCGGGGGGAAACAATGAGCAGTTCTTC. Translating gives CASSFVLAGGNNEQFF.

The CDR3 nucleotides read TGTGCCAGCGGCCCCAGACATGTAAACTACGAGCAGTACTTC. Translating gives CASGPRHVNYEQYF. This chain connects TRBV6-5 to TRBJ2-7, with D unclear. This CDR3 spans 14 amino acids. Trimming pared 8 bases from V and 3 bases from J, leaving 17 bases between. Looked up from germline, CDR1 is MNHEY and CDR2 is SVGAGI.

The chain employs TRBV28 and TRBJ2-6; D is possibly TRBD2 (5 bases). V lost 6 bases, J lost 0 bases, and 15 bases lay in between. From germline, CDR1 is MDHEN and CDR2 SYDVKM. The CDR3 totals 17 residues. Here the CDR3 reads CASSATGSFSGANVLTF. CDR3 nucleotide sequence: TGTGCCAGCAGCGCGACTGGGAGTTTCTCTGGGGCCAACGTCCTGACTTTC.

The V and J genes are TRBV21-1 and TRBJ2-7; TRBD1 was called by the table and not checked on the DNA. TRBV21-1 is assigned pseudogene status. This CDR3 has 11 amino acids. The CDR3 protein is CASSKGAEQYF. For the CDR3, the DNA is TGTGCCAGCAGCAAAGGGGCCGAGCAGTACTTC.

The V gene is TRBV3-1 (or the pseudogene TRBV3-2), the J gene TRBJ2-5; 11 nucleotides line up with TRBD1. The CDR3 spans 15 residues. Trimming cost V 4 bases and J 4 bases; bases outside gene matches: 5. Germline CDR1 and CDR2: LGHDT and YNNKEL (reference sequence). The CDR3 bases are TGTGCCAGCAGCCGGAAGGGGACAGGGGGAGAGACCCAGTACTTC. The encoded protein is CASSRKGTGGETQYF.

In its sample, this clone was seen once. The chain has TRBV9 and TRBJ2-1, with 7 bases aligning to TRBD2. The ends lost 0 bases at V and 6 bases at J; junction bases unmatched: 9. CDR1 is SGDLS and CDR2 is YYNGEE in the germline V gene. The CDR3 has 16 amino acids. The DNA for the CDR3 is TGTGCCAGCAGCGTAGCTATGCGGGAGTTCGGCAATGAGCAGTTCTTC. This codes for CASSVAMREFGNEQFF.

CDR3 loop: CASSPRTGWSTEAFF. As DNA, the CDR3 is TGTGCCAGCTCACCTAGGACAGGGTGGAGCACTGAAGCTTTCTTT. The chain joins TRBV18 to TRBJ1-1, with 8 bases aligning to TRBD1. Per the germline V gene, CDR1 is KGHSH and CDR2 is LQKENI. V gave up 3 bases and J gave up 4 bases; unmatched junction bases: 7. The CDR3 spans 15 residues.

This clone has only a few counts. The chain recombines TRBV7-2 with TRBJ2-5; TRBD2 aligns across 9 bases. The CDR3 length is 17 residues. Germline assignment: CDR1 SGHTA and CDR2 FQGNSA. Trimming took 5 bases from V and 4 from J; bases not matched to a gene: 14. The CDR3 reads CASSPSVLAGVGETQYF. The CDR3 DNA is TGTGCCAGCAGCCCCTCGGTATTAGCGGGAGTAGGAGAGACCCAGTACTTC.

V gene TRBV28 combines with J gene TRBJ2-2, with 10 bases that match TRBD1. This CDR3 spans 16 amino acids. Looked up from germline, CDR1 is MDHEN and CDR2 is SYDVKM. Trimming cost V 7 bases and J 2 bases; bases outside gene matches: 7. CDR3 residues: CASKTGGEINTGELFF. CDR3 nucleotide sequence: TGTGCCAGCAAGACAGGGGGCGAGATAAACACCGGGGAGCTGTTTTTT.

V usage is TRBV19 and J usage is TRBJ1-5, with TRBD1 as a possible D gene (6 bases). Trimming took 10 bases from V and 0 from J, leaving 13 bases between them. The CDR3 consists of 14 residues. CDR1 LNHDA and CDR2 SQIVND come from the germline V gene (reference sequence). The CDR3 protein is CATDRLNSNQPQHF. The CDR3 DNA sequence: TGTGCCACGGACAGACTAAATAGCAATCAGCCCCAGCATTTT.

This chain links TRBV6-5 with TRBJ2-7; the match to TRBD1 covers 7 bases. The CDR3 runs to 15 residues. J lost 0 bases, V lost 3 bases, and 5 bases had no gene match. Looked up from germline, CDR1 is MNHEY and CDR2 is SVGAGI. The CDR3 region has the DNA TGTGCCAGCAGTTATTCACAGGGGTCCTCCTACGAGCAGTACTTC. Protein product: CASSYSQGSSYEQYF.

The chain couples TRBV6-1 to TRBJ2-7; D might be TRBD1 (5 bases). The CDR3 length is 15 residues. Trimming pared 2 bases from V and 6 bases from J, leaving 17 bases between. Germline values: CDR1 MNHNS, CDR2 SASEGT. CDR3 protein: CASSEQGAALGEQYF. CDR3 coding DNA: TGTGCCAGCAGTGAACAAGGGGCCGCGTTAGGCGAGCAGTACTTC.